This T cell receptor (beta chain) was captured in a study of T cells in Graves' hyperthyroidism and ophthalmopathy. Study-wide points: Clonotypes that were expanded in thyroid above 0.001 mostly appeared in blood too.

Hyperthyroidism had been newly diagnosed in patients aged 18 to 65, and its duration was under 2 months. The study based diagnoses on clinical symptoms, serum thyroxine and TRAb, thyroid ultrasound and orbital computed tomography. Amplified TCR beta CDR3 regions derived from RNA transcripts. Initially, a first-round RT-PCR of the TCR CDR3 employed the HTBI primer set. TCRdb redid the calling of the multiplex PCR reads with MiXCR, one entry per CDR3 protein. Among roughly 380,000 distinct CDR3 sequences listed, approximately 19% were seen once. This clonotype has just a few counts. Its antigen is unidentified. The specimen was blood. This clonotype originated in a woman aged 18 to 35 with Graves' hyperthyroidism.

Written as DNA, the CDR3 is TGCAGTGCTCCGTCGACCGCGATGAACACTGAAGCTTTCTTT. Translated: CSAPSTAMNTEAFF. The genes are TRBV20-1 and TRBJ1-1; unclear D gene. This CDR3 is built from 14 residues. From germline, CDR1 is DFQATT and CDR2 SNEGSKA (reference sequence). The germline V and J ends were trimmed by 5 bases and 0 bases, with 13 bases remaining between them.